This TCR beta chain was recorded in a study of T cell responses to AZD1222 COVID-19 vaccine. Study-level findings and limits: Sampled repertoires all dated from after the peak T cell response. It was only a handful of AZD1222 recipients who were seropositive at baseline. Clonal diversity was possibly underestimated, and the donors were mostly white British, with more females.

As for this clone: Its antigen is undetermined.

Pooling covered second doses at about 4 or about 12 weeks. The CDR3 is 15 residues long. The ends were cut back, 2 bases at V and 5 bases at J, with 12 bases in the middle. Looked up from germline, CDR1 is SNHLY and CDR2 is FYNNEI. Generated by immunoSEQ multiplex PCR, the TCRdb table keeps only in-frame clones and is missing some. The sample shows 70,000 to 90,000 clones, roughly 85% of them seen only once. The receptor's source is an adult who received the AZD1222 COVID-19 vaccine. Here the sequenced sample was peripheral blood, taken 28 days after the second AZD1222 dose. The rearrangement joins TRBV2 to TRBJ1-4; no reliable D call. CDR3 nucleotides: TGTGCCAGCAGTGAAATGGCCAGCCGAAATGAAAAACTGTTTTTT. Protein: CASSEMASRNEKLFF.